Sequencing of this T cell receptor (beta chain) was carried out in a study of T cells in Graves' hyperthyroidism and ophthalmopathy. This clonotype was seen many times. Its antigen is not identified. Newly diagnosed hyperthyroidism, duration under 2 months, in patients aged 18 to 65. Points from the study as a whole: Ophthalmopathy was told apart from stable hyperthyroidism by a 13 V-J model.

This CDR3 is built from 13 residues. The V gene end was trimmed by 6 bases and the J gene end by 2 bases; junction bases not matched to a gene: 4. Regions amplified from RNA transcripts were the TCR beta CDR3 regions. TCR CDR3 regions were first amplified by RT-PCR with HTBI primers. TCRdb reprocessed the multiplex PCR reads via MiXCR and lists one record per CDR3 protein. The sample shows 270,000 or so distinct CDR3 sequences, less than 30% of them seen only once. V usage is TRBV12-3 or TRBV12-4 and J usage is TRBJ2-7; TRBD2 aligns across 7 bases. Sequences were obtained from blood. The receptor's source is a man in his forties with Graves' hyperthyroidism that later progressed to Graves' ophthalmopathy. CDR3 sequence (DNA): TGTGCCAGCAGCCGAACTAGCGCCTACGAGCAGTACTTC. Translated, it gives CASSRTSAYEQYF.